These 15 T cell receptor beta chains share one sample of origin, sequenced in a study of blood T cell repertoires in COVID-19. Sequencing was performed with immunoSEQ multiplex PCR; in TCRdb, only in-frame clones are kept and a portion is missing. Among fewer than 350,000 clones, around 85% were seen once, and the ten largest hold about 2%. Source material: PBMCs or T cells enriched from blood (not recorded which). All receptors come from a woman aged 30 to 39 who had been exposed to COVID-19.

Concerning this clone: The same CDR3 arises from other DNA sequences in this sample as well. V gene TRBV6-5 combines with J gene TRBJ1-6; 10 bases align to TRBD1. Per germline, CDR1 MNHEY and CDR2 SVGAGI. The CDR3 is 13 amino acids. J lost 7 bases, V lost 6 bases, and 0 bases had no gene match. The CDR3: CASRGQGNSPLHF. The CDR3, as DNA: TGTGCCAGCAGGGGACAGGGGAATTCACCCCTCCACTTT.

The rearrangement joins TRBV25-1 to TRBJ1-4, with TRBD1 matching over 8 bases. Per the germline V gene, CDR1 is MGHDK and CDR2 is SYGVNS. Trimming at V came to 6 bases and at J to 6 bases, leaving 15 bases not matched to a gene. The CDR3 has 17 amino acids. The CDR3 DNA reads TGTGCCAGCAGCCCCTTCGGGGGCAGGGGACAGGATGAAAAACTGTTTTTT. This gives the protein CASSPFGGRGQDEKLFF.

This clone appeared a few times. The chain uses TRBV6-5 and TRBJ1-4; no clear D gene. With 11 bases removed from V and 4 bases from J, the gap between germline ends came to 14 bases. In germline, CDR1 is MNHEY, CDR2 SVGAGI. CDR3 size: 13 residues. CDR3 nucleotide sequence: TGTGCCTCCTCGGGAGGGTTTAATGAAAAACTGTTTTTT. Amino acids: CASSGGFNEKLFF.

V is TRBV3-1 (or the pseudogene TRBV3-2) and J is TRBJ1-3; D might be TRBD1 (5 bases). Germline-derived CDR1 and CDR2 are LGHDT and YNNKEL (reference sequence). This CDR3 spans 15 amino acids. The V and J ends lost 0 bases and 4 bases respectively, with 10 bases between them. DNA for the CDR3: TGTGCCAGCAGCCAAGAATCGGCAGGGGGAAACACCATATATTTT. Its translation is CASSQESAGGNTIYF.

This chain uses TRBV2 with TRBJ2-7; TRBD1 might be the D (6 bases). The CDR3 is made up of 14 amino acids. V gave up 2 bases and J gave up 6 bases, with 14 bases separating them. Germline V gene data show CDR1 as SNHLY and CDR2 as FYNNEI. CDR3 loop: CASSESGTLGEQYF. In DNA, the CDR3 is TGTGCCAGCAGTGAATCAGGGACACTGGGCGAGCAGTACTTC.

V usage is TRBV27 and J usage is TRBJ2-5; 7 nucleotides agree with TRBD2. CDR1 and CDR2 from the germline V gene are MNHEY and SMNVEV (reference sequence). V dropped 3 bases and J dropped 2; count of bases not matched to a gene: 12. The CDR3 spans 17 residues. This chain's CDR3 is CASSFYIVKREQETQYF. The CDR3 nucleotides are TGTGCCAGCAGTTTTTATATAGTTAAGCGGGAACAAGAGACCCAGTACTTC.

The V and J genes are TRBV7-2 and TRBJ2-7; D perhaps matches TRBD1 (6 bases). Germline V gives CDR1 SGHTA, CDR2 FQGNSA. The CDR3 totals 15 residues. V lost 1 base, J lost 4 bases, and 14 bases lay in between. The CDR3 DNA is TGTGCCAGCAGCTTAGGGACAGACCGAGATTACGAGCAGTACTTC. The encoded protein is CASSLGTDRDYEQYF.

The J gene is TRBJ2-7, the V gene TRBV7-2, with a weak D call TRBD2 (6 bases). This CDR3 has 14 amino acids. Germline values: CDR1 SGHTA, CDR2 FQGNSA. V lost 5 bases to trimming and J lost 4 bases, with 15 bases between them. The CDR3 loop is CASSRNSGAYEQYF. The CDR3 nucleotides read TGTGCCAGCAGCCGTAATAGCGGTGCTTACGAGCAGTACTTC.

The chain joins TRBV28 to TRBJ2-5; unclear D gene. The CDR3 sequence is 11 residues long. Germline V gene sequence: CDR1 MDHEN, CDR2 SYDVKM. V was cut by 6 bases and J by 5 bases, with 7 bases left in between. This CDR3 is CASRELETQYF. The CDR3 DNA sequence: TGTGCCAGCAGGGAGTTGGAGACCCAGTACTTC.

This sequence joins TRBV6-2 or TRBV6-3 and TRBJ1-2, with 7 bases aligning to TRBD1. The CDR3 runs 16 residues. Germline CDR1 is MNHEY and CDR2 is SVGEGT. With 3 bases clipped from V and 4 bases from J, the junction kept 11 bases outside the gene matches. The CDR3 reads CASSYSKRGGGYGYTF. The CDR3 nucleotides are TGTGCCAGCAGTTATTCAAAGAGAGGGGGCGGCTATGGCTACACCTTC.

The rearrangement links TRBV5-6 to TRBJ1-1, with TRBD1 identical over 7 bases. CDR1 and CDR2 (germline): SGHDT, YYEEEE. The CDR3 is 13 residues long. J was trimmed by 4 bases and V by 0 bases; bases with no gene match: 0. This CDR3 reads CASSLDRGTEAFF. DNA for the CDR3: TGTGCCAGCAGCTTGGACAGGGGCACTGAAGCTTTCTTT.

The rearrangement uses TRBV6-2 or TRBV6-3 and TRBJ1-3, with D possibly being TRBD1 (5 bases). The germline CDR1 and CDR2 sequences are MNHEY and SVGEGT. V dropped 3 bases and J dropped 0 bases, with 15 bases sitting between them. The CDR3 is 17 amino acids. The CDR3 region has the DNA TGTGCCAGCAGTTATATGCCGTGGACATACTCTGGAAACACCATATATTTT. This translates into CASSYMPWTYSGNTIYF.

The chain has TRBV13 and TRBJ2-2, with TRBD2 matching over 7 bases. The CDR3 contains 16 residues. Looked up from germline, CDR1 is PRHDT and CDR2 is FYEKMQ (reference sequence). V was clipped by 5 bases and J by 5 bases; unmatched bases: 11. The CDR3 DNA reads TGTGCCAGCAGCCCCATAATGTATAGCGGGACCGGGGAGCTGTTTTTT. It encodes CASSPIMYSGTGELFF.

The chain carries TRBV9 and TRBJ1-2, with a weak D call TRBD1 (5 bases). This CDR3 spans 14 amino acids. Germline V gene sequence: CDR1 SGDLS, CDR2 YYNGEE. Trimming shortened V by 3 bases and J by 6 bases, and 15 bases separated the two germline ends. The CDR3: CASSGRRGGNGYTF. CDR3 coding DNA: TGTGCCAGCAGCGGACGTCGGGGGGGTAATGGCTACACCTTC. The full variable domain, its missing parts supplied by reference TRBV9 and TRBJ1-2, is DSGVTQTPKHLITATGQRVTLRCSPRSGDLSVYWYQQSLDQGLQFLIQYYNGEERAKGNILERFSAQQFPDLHSELNLSSLELGDSALYFCASSGRRGGNGYTFGSGTRLTVV.

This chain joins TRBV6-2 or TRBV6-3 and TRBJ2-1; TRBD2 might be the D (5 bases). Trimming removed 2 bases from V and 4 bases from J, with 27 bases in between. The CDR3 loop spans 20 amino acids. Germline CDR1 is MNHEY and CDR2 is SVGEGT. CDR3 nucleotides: TGTGCCAGCAGTTACCCCGCCTATAGATCCGACTGGCGGGTATACAATGAGCAGTTCTTC. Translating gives CASSYPAYRSDWRVYNEQFF.